The entry that follows covers one T cell receptor beta chain sequence. The sample originates from a study of cytomegalovirus exposure and HLA in healthy donors. The wider study: The approximately 680 first-cohort repertoires and the 95 to 150 validation repertoires shared the same platform, a later analysis reported.

Among the approximately 110 subjects of the validation cohort, separate from the roughly 670-subject first cohort, were the donors. Germline V CDR1 and CDR2: MGHRA, YSYEKL. The germline V and J ends were trimmed by 2 bases and 0 bases, with 21 bases remaining between them. The CDR3 sequence is 19 residues long. Libraries were prepared by immunoSEQ multiplex PCR; TCRdb keeps only in-frame clonotypes and omits some of them. The sample carries 200,000 to 300,000 clones, around 88% recorded once. The sample consisted of PBMCs. The chain has TRBV4-1 and TRBJ2-3, with a tentative D call TRBD1 (5 bases). The clonotype was recovered from a woman in her 30s in good health and CMV-seropositive. The CDR3 is CASSQRGPGAGFSTDTQYF. The CDR3 nucleotides are TGCGCCAGCAGCCAAAGGGGCCCGGGTGCAGGCTTTAGCACAGATACGCAGTATTTT.